The 30 T cell receptor beta chains below come from one sample, sequenced in a study of post-analysis software for immune sequencing data. Study-wide points: Among four or five TRBV segments more frequent in patients than controls were TRBV5-6, TRBV5-1 and TRBV20-1.

These receptors have no identified antigens. Prepared TCR beta cDNA libraries contained unique molecular identifiers. TCRdb processed the PCR reads anew with MiXCR; each CDR3 protein has one entry. The sample holds some 700,000 distinct CDR3 sequences, 55% to 60% seen once. Sequenced sample: blood. The origin of the receptors is a girl aged 2 to 9 with multiple sclerosis.

The V and J genes are TRBV20-1 and TRBJ2-5; no definite D call. This CDR3 has 13 residues. Germline CDR1 reads DFQATT; CDR2 reads SNEGSKA (reference sequence). Deletions cut 4 bases from V and 0 bases from J, with 9 bases between. Here the CDR3 reads CSAKGTYQETQYF. In DNA form, the CDR3 reads TGCAGTGCTAAGGGCACTTACCAAGAGACCCAGTACTTC.

The chain links TRBV12-3 or TRBV12-4 to TRBJ1-1; D gene unclear. With 2 bases removed from V and 2 bases from J, the gap between germline ends came to 6 bases. The CDR3 has 13 amino acids. The CDR3 loop is CASSLQPNTEAFF. DNA for the CDR3: TGTGCCAGCAGTTTACAGCCCAACACTGAAGCTTTCTTT.

V is TRBV12-3 or TRBV12-4 and J is TRBJ2-1; tentative D call: TRBD1 (6 bases). The CDR3 runs to 15 residues. The V end lost 2 bases, the J end lost 5 bases, and 13 bases lay between the germline ends. The CDR3 spells CASSLHRDMHNEQFF. The CDR3 coding sequence is TGTGCCAGCAGTTTACACAGGGACATGCACAATGAGCAGTTCTTC.

The genes are TRBV15 and TRBJ2-1, with TRBD1 matching 9 bases. Per germline, CDR1 LNHNV and CDR2 YYDKDF (reference sequence). V shed 3 bases and J 10 bases; nucleotides not matched to a gene: 4. The CDR3 is 13 amino acids. CDR3: CATSRDRGHEQFF. DNA for the CDR3: TGTGCCACCAGCAGGGACAGGGGCCACGAGCAGTTCTTC.

With regard to this clonotype: The junction differs from germline at one of its ends, possibly a read error. CDR3 protein: CASGLGTSTDTQYF. As DNA, the CDR3 is TGTGCCAGCGGCTTAGGGACGAGCACAGATACGCAGTATTTT. This sequence joins TRBV7-9 and TRBJ2-3, with D perhaps assigned TRBD1 or TRBD2 (5 bases each). This CDR3 spans 14 amino acids. Germline V lookup: CDR1 SEHNR, CDR2 FQNEAQ (reference sequence).

This clonotype has a single count. The chain links TRBV15 to TRBJ1-5, with TRBD1 matching 8 bases. CDR3 size: 14 residues. Trimming at V came to 3 bases and at J to 7 bases, leaving 5 bases not matched to a gene. Germline V gene sequence: CDR1 LNHNV, CDR2 YYDKDF (reference sequence). CDR3 sequence reads: CATSRVRGQQPQHF. In nucleotides, the CDR3 is TGTGCCACCAGCAGGGTCAGGGGGCAACAGCCCCAGCATTTT.

A remark on this clonotype: Germline and junction disagree at one end, which may indicate a read error. The J gene is TRBJ2-7, the V gene TRBV7-7, with D unresolved. Germline values: CDR1 SSHAT, CDR2 FNYEAQ (reference sequence). The CDR3 is 13 amino acids. The CDR3 sequence is CASSLKGQDEQYF. CDR3 nucleotide sequence: TGTGCTAGCAGCTTAAAAGGGCAAGACGAGCAGTACTTC.

The chain employs TRBV20-1 and TRBJ2-3, with D possibly TRBD1 on 6 matching bases. The CDR3 length is 13 residues. Germline CDR1 DFQATT, CDR2 SNEGSKA (reference sequence). Trimming removed 1 base at V and 3 bases at J, with 8 bases between. CDR3 sequence reads: CSARVTGTDTQYF. DNA of the CDR3: TGCAGTGCTAGAGTTACAGGGACAGATACGCAGTATTTT.

The V and J genes are TRBV28 and TRBJ1-4; D gene uncertain. CDR1 is MDHEN and CDR2 is SYDVKM in the germline V gene. CDR3 length: 13 amino acids. Trimming took 4 bases from V and 6 from J, leaving 9 bases between them. The CDR3 spells CASSWRAYEKLFF. Written as DNA, the CDR3 is TGTGCCAGCAGTTGGAGGGCCTATGAAAAACTGTTTTTT.

V and J are TRBV7-9 and TRBJ1-1, with D unresolved. The CDR3 runs 13 residues. Germline loops: CDR1 SEHNR, CDR2 FQNEAQ (reference sequence). V lost 5 bases and J 4 bases, leaving 11 bases between the germline ends. The CDR3 here is CASSHPLPTEAFF. DNA for the CDR3: TGTGCCAGCAGCCACCCCCTTCCCACTGAAGCTTTCTTT.

This clonotype was detected only a few times. The chain employs TRBV6-2 or TRBV6-3 and TRBJ2-1; D is unresolved. Trimming stripped 5 bases from V and 5 bases from J, with 7 bases between. This CDR3 is built from 12 residues. Germline V gene data show CDR1 as MNHEY and CDR2 as SVGEGT. The CDR3 DNA sequence: TGTGCCAGCAGTCGGCCAAACAATGAGCAGTTCTTC. This translates into CASSRPNNEQFF.

CDR3 bases: TGCGCCAGCAGCATCGGACAGGGGGTAGGCGAGCAGTACTTC. Encoded protein: CASSIGQGVGEQYF. The chain recombines TRBV5-1 with TRBJ2-5; 10 nucleotides align to TRBD1. TRBJ2-7 matches the DNA end more closely, so the J call is doubtful. The CDR3 loop spans 14 amino acids. Germline assignment: CDR1 SGHRS and CDR2 YFSETQ.

V usage is TRBV15 and J usage is TRBJ2-5; tentative D call: TRBD2 (6 bases). The better agreement between TRBJ2-7 and the DNA end casts doubt on the J call. The CDR3 spans 16 residues. Germline V lookup: CDR1 LNHNV, CDR2 YYDKDF (reference sequence). In DNA, the CDR3 is TGTGCCACCAGCAGAGATCTCTCGAGACTAGTAGCCGAGCAGTACTTC. Residues: CATSRDLSRLVAEQYF.

V gene TRBV6-2 or TRBV6-3 combines with J gene TRBJ2-1; D is perhaps TRBD1 (6 bases). The V gene lost 5 bases and the J gene lost 0 bases, with 14 bases spanning the gap. Germline V CDR1 and CDR2: MNHEY, SVGEGT. The CDR3 spans 16 residues. The CDR3 spells CASSQTGLYSYNEQFF. For the CDR3, the DNA is TGTGCCAGCAGTCAAACAGGGTTGTACTCCTACAATGAGCAGTTCTTC.

CDR3: CASSEQIAKNIQYF. In nucleotides, the CDR3 is TGTGCCAGCAGCGAACAGATAGCCAAAAACATTCAGTACTTC. The chain uses TRBV14 and TRBJ2-4, with D uncertain. Germline-derived CDR1 and CDR2 are SGHDN and FVKESK. The CDR3 runs to 14 residues. Trimming left V 5 bases short and J 0 bases short, with 8 bases between.

Turning to this clonotype: The junction does not match germline at one end; this may be a read error. J is TRBJ1-2 and V is TRBV12-3 or TRBV12-4; TRBD1 agrees at 10 bases. This CDR3 comprises 16 residues. The DNA of the CDR3 is TGTGCCGGCAGCTGGACAGGGGGGAGTTTCGGCTATGGCTACACCTTC. Its protein is CAGSWTGGSFGYGYTF.

This sequence joins TRBV12-3 or TRBV12-4 and TRBJ2-3, with 11 nucleotides matching TRBD1. Trimming removed 6 bases from V and 5 bases from J; junction bases left unmatched: 7. The CDR3 spans 15 residues. In nucleotides, the CDR3 is TGTGCCAGCAGCCGCGGACAGGGGGCTGTAGATACGCAGTATTTT. Residues: CASSRGQGAVDTQYF.

This clonotype showed up just once. The rearrangement links TRBV20-1 to TRBJ2-1; no clear D. V was pared by 6 bases and J by 0 bases, with 9 bases between. The CDR3 is 13 residues long. Per germline, CDR1 DFQATT and CDR2 SNEGSKA (reference sequence). The CDR3: CSAPLSSYNEQFF. DNA of the CDR3: TGCAGTGCGCCGCTGAGCTCCTACAATGAGCAGTTCTTC.

The gene calls are TRBV9 and TRBJ1-1, with 8 bases matching TRBD1. J lost 5 bases, V lost 3 bases, and 15 bases had no gene match. This CDR3 comprises 17 residues. The germline V gene has CDR1 SGDLS and CDR2 YYNGEE. The CDR3 DNA follows: TGTGCCAGCAGCGCCGACACGCCAGGGGGCCTATTGACTGAAGCTTTCTTT. Protein product: CASSADTPGGLLTEAFF.

The chain recombines TRBV20-1 with TRBJ1-1; D might be TRBD1 (6 bases). The germline V gene encodes CDR1 DFQATT and CDR2 SNEGSKA (reference sequence). CDR3 length equals 17 residues. Trimming removed 6 bases from V and 1 base from J, with 24 bases in between. CDR3 nucleotide sequence: TGCAGTGCCCGGCCCATTGCAGGGGATGGTCCGAACACTGAAGCTTTCTTT. Translated: CSARPIAGDGPNTEAFF.

The chain is built from TRBV10-3 and TRBJ2-2, with TRBD1 identical over 8 bases. This CDR3 is built from 17 residues. CDR1 is ENHRY, CDR2 SYGVKD, per germline. The ends lost 4 bases at V and 0 bases at J; junction bases unmatched: 7. The CDR3, as DNA: TGTGCCATCAGTGTAGGCAGGGGGCACTCGAACACCGGGGAGCTGTTTTTT. As protein: CAISVGRGHSNTGELFF.

The chain is built from TRBV12-3 or TRBV12-4 and TRBJ1-4, with TRBD1 as a possible D gene (5 bases). This CDR3 region has 16 residues. The V end was cut by 5 bases, the J end by 7 bases, with 20 bases between. The CDR3 bases are TGTGCCAGCAGTATTAAATCAGGGTGGCTCGGTGAAAAACTGTTTTTT. It encodes CASSIKSGWLGEKLFF.

The chain joins TRBV7-2 to TRBJ2-7, with 11 bases lining up with TRBD2. This CDR3 region has 16 residues. Per germline, CDR1 SGHTA and CDR2 FQGNSA. V trimming: 5 bases; J trimming: 6 bases; junction bases outside the gene matches: 12. CDR3 sequence (DNA): TGTGCCAGCAGCCCCTGGACTAGCGGGCCCTCCGGCGAGCAGTACTTC. It is translated as CASSPWTSGPSGEQYF.

CDR3 region: CASSVAPGQNTEAFF. CDR3 bases: TGTGCCAGCAGCGTAGCCCCGGGCCAAAACACTGAAGCTTTCTTT. V and J are TRBV9 and TRBJ1-1; the D is unclear. Trimming removed 0 bases from V and 2 bases from J, with 11 bases in between. The CDR3 is 15 amino acids. Germline CDR1 SGDLS, CDR2 YYNGEE.

This clonotype has a handful of counts. The chain employs TRBV4-3 and TRBJ1-2; D remains unclear. CDR1 is LGHNA and CDR2 is YSLEER in the germline V gene. This CDR3 region has 13 residues. V was shortened by 2 bases and J by 3 bases, with 7 bases between the two germline ends. CDR3: CASSQRVDYGYTF. CDR3 sequence (DNA): TGCGCCAGCAGCCAAAGGGTTGACTATGGCTACACCTTC.

V gene TRBV29-1 combines with J gene TRBJ2-1, with 14 bases matching TRBD2. Germline V gene lookup returns CDR1 SQVTM and CDR2 ANQGSEA. This CDR3 is built from 19 residues. Losses at the gene ends were 3 bases for V and 3 bases for J; bases not matched to a gene: 13. CDR3 DNA: TGCAGCGTTGATGGCGGCAGGGCCGGGACTAGCGGGAGCTACAATGAGCAGTTCTTC. It yields the protein CSVDGGRAGTSGSYNEQFF.

The chain combines TRBV27 with TRBJ2-3; D remains unclear. This CDR3 region has 15 residues. Trimming removed 5 bases from V and 0 bases from J, with 12 bases in between. Germline V gene sequence: CDR1 MNHEY, CDR2 SMNVEV (reference sequence). CDR3 nucleotides: TGTGCCAGCAGTCTACAACCCATTAGCACAGATACGCAGTATTTT. This sequence encodes CASSLQPISTDTQYF.

The chain employs TRBV5-1 and TRBJ2-1; 13 bases are a match to TRBD2. V shed 0 bases and J 5 bases; nucleotides not matched to a gene: 8. This CDR3 comprises 18 residues. Germline CDR1 SGHRS, CDR2 YFSETQ. In nucleotides, the CDR3 is TGCGCCAGCAGCTTGGGGAGCGGGACTAGCGGGGACAACAATGAGCAGTTCTTC. Its translation is CASSLGSGTSGDNNEQFF.

This rearrangement joins TRBV7-6 to TRBJ2-3; TRBD2 matches 13 bases. V lost 4 bases, J lost 10 bases, and 11 bases stayed unmatched. This CDR3 is 16 amino acids long. The V gene's germline CDR1 is SGHVS and CDR2 FNYEAQ. The CDR3 protein is CASSSRGTSGTRAQYF. The CDR3 DNA is TGTGCCAGCAGCTCCCGGGGGACTAGCGGGACTCGGGCGCAGTATTTT.

This chain joins TRBV20-1 and TRBJ2-7; D gene unclear. This CDR3 has 13 amino acids. Germline CDR1 and CDR2: DFQATT and SNEGSKA (reference sequence). As DNA, the CDR3 is TGCAGCGCCCCCCTACCTAACTCCTACGAGCAGTACTTC. It yields the protein CSAPLPNSYEQYF.